This TCR beta chain was sequenced in a study of CD8+CD57+ T cells in acquired aplastic anemia. Genomic DNA was employed as the template in profiling TCR beta VDJ and CDR3. TCRdb reprocessed the reads with MiXCR, giving one entry per CDR3 protein. The table has fewer than 300,000 distinct CDR3 sequences, approximately 79% seen once. This clonotype was detected ten times or more. The authors sequenced patients whose flow cytometry had shown CD8+CD57+ cell expansion. At the time of blood sampling, patients had not yet received any therapy. CDR3 length: 14 residues. The V gene end was trimmed by 3 bases and the J gene end by 8 bases; junction bases not matched to a gene: 7. Germline assignment: CDR1 SEHNR and CDR2 FQNEAQ (reference sequence).

The specimen sequenced was sorted CD4+, CD8+, or CD8+CD57+ T cells (not recorded which) from PBMCs. The chain has TRBV7-9 and TRBJ2-3; 8 bases fit TRBD2. This receptor was identified in a human donor with aplastic anemia. The CDR3 reads CASSFQRSGGTQYF. CDR3 coding DNA: TGTGCCAGCAGCTTTCAAAGAAGCGGGGGTACGCAGTATTTT.